The 16 T cell receptor beta chains below were found in one sample sequenced in a study of technical replicates of blood from a handful of donors. Data came from immunoSEQ multiplex PCR; TCRdb stores just in-frame clones and leaves some out. The table records 75,000 to 100,000 clones, 95% of them present only once. The sample was T cells isolated from PBMCs. The receptor set was obtained from a human donor in good health.

The V and J genes are TRBV7-9 and TRBJ1-3; 8 bases line up with TRBD1. CDR3 length equals 16 residues. Germline CDR1 and CDR2: SEHNR and FQNEAQ (reference sequence). The V and J ends lost 0 bases and 4 bases, in that order; junction bases with no gene match: 5. The CDR3 reads CASSLAETGAGNTIYF. The CDR3 coding sequence is TGTGCCAGCAGCTTAGCGGAGACAGGGGCGGGAAACACCATATATTTT.

V is TRBV5-4 and J is TRBJ2-3; 7 nucleotides align to TRBD2. CDR3 length: 19 amino acids. Germline assignment: CDR1 SGHNT and CDR2 YYREEE (reference sequence). V lost 0 bases to trimming and J lost 2 bases; unmatched junction nucleotides: 15. The CDR3 region is CASSLGPATSAFTTDTQYF. Here the CDR3 DNA reads TGTGCCAGCAGCTTGGGACCGGCTACTAGCGCCTTCACCACAGATACGCAGTATTTT.

The gene calls are TRBV5-1 and TRBJ2-2, with 7 bases fitting TRBD2. The length of the CDR3 is 17 residues. Germline CDR1 and CDR2: SGHRS and YFSETQ. Trimming took 3 bases from V and 1 from J; bases not matched to a gene: 9. DNA for the CDR3: TGCGCCAGCAGCTCCCTCTCCCTAGCGGAGAACACCGGGGAGCTGTTTTTT. This encodes CASSSLSLAENTGELFF.

J is TRBJ1-5 and V is TRBV28; D is perhaps TRBD1 (5 bases). Germline V gene sequence: CDR1 MDHEN, CDR2 SYDVKM. The CDR3 consists of 14 residues. The V end lost 6 bases, the J end lost 9 bases, and 18 bases lay between the germline ends. The CDR3 is CASRKREGPWPQHF. The DNA of the CDR3 is TGTGCCAGCAGAAAGAGGGAGGGGCCTTGGCCCCAGCATTTT.

The V call is TRBV9, the J call TRBJ2-7, with TRBD1 matching over 7 bases. J gave up 5 bases and V 6 bases, and 11 bases lay outside the gene matches. Germline-derived CDR1 and CDR2 are SGDLS and YYNGEE. The CDR3 loop spans 14 amino acids. Here the CDR3 DNA reads TGTGCCAGCACCCCGGGACAGATGAACCACGAGCAGTACTTC. Translation: CASTPGQMNHEQYF.

The V call is TRBV4-1, the J call TRBJ1-5; D is possibly TRBD1 (5 bases). V was clipped by 0 bases and J by 2 bases, with 8 bases between them. The CDR3 contains 15 residues. Germline V CDR1 and CDR2: MGHRA, YSYEKL. The CDR3 DNA reads as TGCGCCAGCAGCCAAGATTCGGGGGGCAATCAGCCCCAGCATTTT. The encoded protein is CASSQDSGGNQPQHF.

The chain combines TRBV6-5 with TRBJ2-7, with 8 nucleotides matching TRBD1. The germline V gene has CDR1 MNHEY and CDR2 SVGAGI. This CDR3 has 13 amino acids. V lost 6 bases to trimming and J lost 3 bases; unmatched junction nucleotides: 4. CDR3 sequence reads: CASRTTGVYEQYF. In DNA form, the CDR3 reads TGTGCCAGCAGAACGACAGGGGTCTACGAGCAGTACTTC.

The chain is built from TRBV29-1 and TRBJ2-1; 8 nucleotides match TRBD1. This CDR3 has 14 amino acids. Trimming took 3 bases from V and 4 from J; bases not matched to a gene: 5. Germline assignment: CDR1 SQVTM and CDR2 ANQGSEA. CDR3 sequence: CSVDTGQAYNEQFF. The CDR3 DNA sequence: TGCAGCGTTGACACGGGACAGGCTTACAATGAGCAGTTCTTC.

The chain couples TRBV7-8 to TRBJ1-3, with a weak D call TRBD1 (6 bases). V was trimmed by 5 bases and J by 7 bases, leaving 18 bases between them. The CDR3 runs to 15 residues. CDR1 and CDR2 from the germline V gene are SGHVS and FQNEAQ. This chain's CDR3 is CASSPQGRISNTIYF. In DNA form, the CDR3 reads TGTGCCAGCAGCCCACAGGGAAGAATATCGAACACCATATATTTT.

V is TRBV27 and J is TRBJ2-1, with 8 bases matching TRBD1. This CDR3 is built from 14 residues. Per germline, CDR1 MNHEY and CDR2 SMNVEV (reference sequence). After removal of 6 bases from V and 5 bases from J, the junction contained 6 bases not matched to a gene. This CDR3 is CASSGQGRHNEQFF. The CDR3 nucleotides are TGTGCCAGCAGCGGACAGGGAAGACACAATGAGCAGTTCTTC.

V usage is TRBV6-1 and J usage is TRBJ1-5; D ambiguous. The germline V gene has CDR1 MNHNS and CDR2 SASEGT. V lost 1 base and J lost 5, with 9 bases in between. This CDR3 contains 14 residues. CDR3 nucleotides: TGTGCCAGCAGTGAAGTCGGAGGGCATCAGCCCCAGCATTTT. Amino acid sequence: CASSEVGGHQPQHF.

The V gene is TRBV11-1, the J gene TRBJ2-1; 8 nucleotides agree with TRBD2. CDR3 length: 15 residues. Looked up from germline, CDR1 is SGHAT and CDR2 is FQDESV (reference sequence). With V trimmed by 6 bases and J by 6 bases, 10 bases remained unmatched. This chain's CDR3 is CASSPPGLVFNEQFF. CDR3 nucleotides: TGTGCCAGCAGTCCACCGGGACTAGTGTTCAATGAGCAGTTCTTC.

The chain recombines TRBV6-4 with TRBJ1-4; no clear D gene. This CDR3 is 15 amino acids long. The V end lost 2 bases, the J end lost 6 bases, and 13 bases lay between the germline ends. Germline assignment: CDR1 MRHNA and CDR2 SNTAGT. The CDR3 reads CASSDVPGSDEKLFF. The CDR3 bases are TGTGCCAGCAGTGACGTCCCGGGATCAGATGAAAAACTGTTTTTT.

The rearrangement joins TRBV19 to TRBJ2-3, with 12 bases fitting TRBD2. After removal of 7 bases from V and 2 bases from J, the junction contained 13 bases not matched to a gene. The CDR3 sequence is 18 residues long. From germline, CDR1 is LNHDA and CDR2 SQIVND (reference sequence). The CDR3 loop is CASTPLLGLAGFTDTQYF. The DNA of the CDR3 is TGTGCCAGTACCCCACTCCTCGGACTAGCGGGATTCACAGATACGCAGTATTTT.

The chain couples TRBV5-1 to TRBJ2-5; D unclear. CDR1 and CDR2 (germline): SGHRS, YFSETQ. The CDR3 contains 14 residues. With 1 base removed from V and 5 bases from J, the gap between germline ends came to 12 bases. The CDR3: CASSLFPGRETQYF. The CDR3 bases are TGCGCCAGCAGCTTGTTCCCAGGAAGGGAGACCCAGTACTTC.

The chain joins TRBV6-5 to TRBJ2-1, with D perhaps TRBD1 (6 bases). This CDR3 contains 15 residues. Deletions cut 5 bases from V and 0 bases from J, with 11 bases between. Germline CDR1 MNHEY, CDR2 SVGAGI. CDR3 bases: TGTGCCAGCAGTGGGGGCATGAGCTCCTACAATGAGCAGTTCTTC. It yields the protein CASSGGMSSYNEQFF.